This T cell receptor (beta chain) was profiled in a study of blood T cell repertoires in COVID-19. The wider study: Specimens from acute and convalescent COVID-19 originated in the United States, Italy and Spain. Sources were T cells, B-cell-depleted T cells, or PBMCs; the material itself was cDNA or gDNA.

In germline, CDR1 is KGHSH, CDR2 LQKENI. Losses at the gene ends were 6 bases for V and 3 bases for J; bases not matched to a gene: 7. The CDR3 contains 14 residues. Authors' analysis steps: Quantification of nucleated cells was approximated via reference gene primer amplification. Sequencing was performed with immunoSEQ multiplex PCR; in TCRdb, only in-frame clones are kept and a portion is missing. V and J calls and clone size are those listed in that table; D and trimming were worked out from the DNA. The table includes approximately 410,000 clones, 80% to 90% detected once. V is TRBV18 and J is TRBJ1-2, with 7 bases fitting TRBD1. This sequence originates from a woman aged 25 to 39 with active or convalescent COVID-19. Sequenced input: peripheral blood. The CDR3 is CASSSGQLHYGYTF. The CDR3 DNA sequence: TGTGCCAGCTCCTCGGGACAGCTTCACTATGGCTACACCTTC.